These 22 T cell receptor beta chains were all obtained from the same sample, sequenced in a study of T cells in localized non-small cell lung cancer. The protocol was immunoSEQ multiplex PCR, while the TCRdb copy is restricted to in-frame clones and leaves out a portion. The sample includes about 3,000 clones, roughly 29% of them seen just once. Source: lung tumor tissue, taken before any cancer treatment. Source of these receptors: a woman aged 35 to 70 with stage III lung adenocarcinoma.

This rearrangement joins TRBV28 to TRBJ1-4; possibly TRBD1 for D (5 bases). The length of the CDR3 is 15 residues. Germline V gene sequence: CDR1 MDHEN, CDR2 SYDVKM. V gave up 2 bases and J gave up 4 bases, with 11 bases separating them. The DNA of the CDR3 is TGTGCCAGCAGTTTAGCAGGGTCGTTTAATGAAAAACTGTTTTTT. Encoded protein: CASSLAGSFNEKLFF.

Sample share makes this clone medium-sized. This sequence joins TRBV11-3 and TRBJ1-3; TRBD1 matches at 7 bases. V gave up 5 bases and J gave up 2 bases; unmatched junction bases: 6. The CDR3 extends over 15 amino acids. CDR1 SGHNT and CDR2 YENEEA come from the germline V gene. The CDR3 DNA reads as TGTGCCAGCAGCCGCGGGACAGCTCCTGGAAACACCATATATTTT. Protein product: CASSRGTAPGNTIYF.

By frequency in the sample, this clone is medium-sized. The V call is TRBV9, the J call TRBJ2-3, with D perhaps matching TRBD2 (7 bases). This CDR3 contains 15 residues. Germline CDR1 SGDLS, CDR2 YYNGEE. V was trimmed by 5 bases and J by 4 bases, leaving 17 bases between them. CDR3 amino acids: CASSEGGAFSDTQYF. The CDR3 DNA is TGTGCCAGCAGTGAAGGGGGGGCATTTTCAGATACGCAGTATTTT.

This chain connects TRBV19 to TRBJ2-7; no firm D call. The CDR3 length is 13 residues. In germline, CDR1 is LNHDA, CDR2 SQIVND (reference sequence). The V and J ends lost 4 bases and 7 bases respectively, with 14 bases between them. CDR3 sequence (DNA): TGTGCCAGTAGTAAGGGATCCGGTTTAGAGCAGTACTTC. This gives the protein CASSKGSGLEQYF.

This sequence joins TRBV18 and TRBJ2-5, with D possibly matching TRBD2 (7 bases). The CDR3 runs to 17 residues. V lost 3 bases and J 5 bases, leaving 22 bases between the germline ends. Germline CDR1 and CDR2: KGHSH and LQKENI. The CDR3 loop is CASSPNTGGLSGETQYF. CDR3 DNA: TGTGCCAGCTCACCCAATACGGGGGGCCTTTCAGGGGAGACCCAGTACTTC.

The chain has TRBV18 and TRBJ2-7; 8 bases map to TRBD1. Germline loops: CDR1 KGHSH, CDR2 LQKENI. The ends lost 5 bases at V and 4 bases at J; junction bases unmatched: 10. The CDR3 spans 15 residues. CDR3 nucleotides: TGTGCCAGCTCAGCGACAGGGGATTCTGGGTACGAGCAGTACTTC. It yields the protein CASSATGDSGYEQYF.

The CDR3 sequence: CAISETGGNEYGYTF. The CDR3 DNA reads TGTGCCATCAGTGAGACAGGGGGTAATGAGTATGGCTACACCTTC. The genes are TRBV10-3 and TRBJ1-2; TRBD1 matches at 8 bases. Per germline, CDR1 ENHRY and CDR2 SYGVKD. J gave up 5 bases and V 2 bases, and 7 bases lay outside the gene matches. This CDR3 has 15 amino acids.

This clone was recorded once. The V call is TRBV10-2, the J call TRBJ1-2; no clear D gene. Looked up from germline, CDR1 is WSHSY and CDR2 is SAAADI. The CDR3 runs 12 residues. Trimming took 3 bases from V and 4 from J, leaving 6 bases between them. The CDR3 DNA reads TGCGCCAGCAGTGACCAGAGCTATGGCTACACCTTC. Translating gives CASSDQSYGYTF.

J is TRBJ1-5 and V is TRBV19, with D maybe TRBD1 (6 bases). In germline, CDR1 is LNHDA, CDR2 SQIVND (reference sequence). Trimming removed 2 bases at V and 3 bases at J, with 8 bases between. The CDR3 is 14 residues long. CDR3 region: CASSIRTANQPQHF. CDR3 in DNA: TGTGCCAGTAGTATAAGGACAGCCAATCAGCCCCAGCATTTT.

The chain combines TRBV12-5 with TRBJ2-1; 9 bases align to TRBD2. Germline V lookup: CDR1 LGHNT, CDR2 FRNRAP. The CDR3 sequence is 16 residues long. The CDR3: CASTLVGSGRGNEQFF. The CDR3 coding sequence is TGTGCCAGCACCCTGGTTGGTAGCGGGAGAGGAAATGAGCAGTTCTTC. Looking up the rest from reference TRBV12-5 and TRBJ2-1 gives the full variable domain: DARVTQTPRHKVTEMGQEVTMRCQPILGHNTVFWYRQTMMQGLELLAYFRNRAPLDDSGMPKDRFSAEMPDATLATLKIQPSEPRDSAVYFCASTLVGSGRGNEQFFGPGTRLTVL.

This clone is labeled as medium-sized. The CDR3 is CASSLGETYNEQFF. The CDR3 nucleotides are TGTGCCAGCAGCTTGGGTGAGACCTACAATGAGCAGTTCTTC. The chain has TRBV11-3 and TRBJ2-1; D not resolved. The CDR3 has 14 residues. V was clipped by 3 bases and J by 2 bases, with 8 bases between them. CDR1 and CDR2 (germline): SGHNT, YENEEA.

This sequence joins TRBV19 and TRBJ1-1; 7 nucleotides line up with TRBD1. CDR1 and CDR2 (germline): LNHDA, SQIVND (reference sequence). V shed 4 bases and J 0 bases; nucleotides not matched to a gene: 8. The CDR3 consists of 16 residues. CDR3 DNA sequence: TGTGCCAGTAGTAAAGATTGGGGACAGATGAACACTGAAGCTTTCTTT. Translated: CASSKDWGQMNTEAFF.

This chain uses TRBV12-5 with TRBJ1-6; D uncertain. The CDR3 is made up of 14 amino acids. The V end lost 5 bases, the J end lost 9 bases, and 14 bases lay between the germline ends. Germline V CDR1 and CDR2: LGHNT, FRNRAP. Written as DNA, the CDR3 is TGTGCTAGTGGTCCGGGCCCGGGGATTTCACCCCTCCACTTT. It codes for CASGPGPGISPLHF.

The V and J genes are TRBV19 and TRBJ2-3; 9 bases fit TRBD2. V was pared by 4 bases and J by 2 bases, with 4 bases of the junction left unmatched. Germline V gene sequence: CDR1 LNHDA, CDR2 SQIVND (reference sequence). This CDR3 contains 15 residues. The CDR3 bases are TGTGCCAGTAGTACCTCTAGCGGGATCACAGATACGCAGTATTTT. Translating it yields CASSTSSGITDTQYF.

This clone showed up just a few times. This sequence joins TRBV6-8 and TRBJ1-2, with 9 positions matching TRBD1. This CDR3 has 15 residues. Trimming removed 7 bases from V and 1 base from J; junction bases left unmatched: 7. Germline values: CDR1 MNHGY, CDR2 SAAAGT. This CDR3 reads CASIPTGGLNYGYTF. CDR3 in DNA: TGTGCCAGCATCCCAACAGGGGGCCTTAACTATGGCTACACCTTC.

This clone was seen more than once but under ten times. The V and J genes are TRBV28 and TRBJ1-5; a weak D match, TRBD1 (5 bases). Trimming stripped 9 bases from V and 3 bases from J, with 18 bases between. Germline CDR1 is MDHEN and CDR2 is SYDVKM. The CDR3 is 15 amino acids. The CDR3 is CASTERGSHNQPQHF. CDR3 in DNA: TGTGCCAGTACCGAACGGGGGTCCCACAATCAGCCCCAGCATTTT.

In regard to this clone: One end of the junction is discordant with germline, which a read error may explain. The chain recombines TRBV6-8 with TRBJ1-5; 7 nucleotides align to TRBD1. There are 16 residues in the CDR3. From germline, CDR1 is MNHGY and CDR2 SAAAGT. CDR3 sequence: CAISQSDRERNQPQHF. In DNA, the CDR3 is TGTGCCATCAGTCAATCCGACAGGGAGAGGAATCAGCCCCAGCATTTT.

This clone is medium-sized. The CDR3 sequence: CASSEAGTRGLPGYTF. As DNA, the CDR3 is TGTGCCAGCAGTGAAGCGGGGACTCGGGGTCTCCCTGGCTACACCTTC. The chain recombines TRBV6-1 with TRBJ1-2; D perhaps matches TRBD1 (5 bases). The V end was cut by 0 bases, the J end by 7 bases, with 18 bases between. There are 16 residues in the CDR3. Germline V lookup: CDR1 MNHNS, CDR2 SASEGT.

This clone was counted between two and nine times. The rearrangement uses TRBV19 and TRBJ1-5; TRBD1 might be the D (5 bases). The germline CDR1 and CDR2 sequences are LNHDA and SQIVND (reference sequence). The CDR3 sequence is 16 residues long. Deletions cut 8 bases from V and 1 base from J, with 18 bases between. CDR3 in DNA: TGTGCCAGTGAGGATGGGGGGTTCTCGAGCAATCAGCCCCAGCATTTT. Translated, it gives CASEDGGFSSNQPQHF.

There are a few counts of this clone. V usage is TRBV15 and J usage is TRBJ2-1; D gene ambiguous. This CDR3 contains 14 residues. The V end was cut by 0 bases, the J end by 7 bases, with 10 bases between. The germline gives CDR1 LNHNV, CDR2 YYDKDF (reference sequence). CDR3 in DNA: TGTGCCACCAGCAGAGATTGGGATATGAATGAGCAGTTCTTC. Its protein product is CATSRDWDMNEQFF.

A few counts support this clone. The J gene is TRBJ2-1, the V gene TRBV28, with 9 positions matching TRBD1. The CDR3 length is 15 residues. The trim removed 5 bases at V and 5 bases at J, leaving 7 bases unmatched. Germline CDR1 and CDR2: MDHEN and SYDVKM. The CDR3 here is CASSLNRGLDNEQFF. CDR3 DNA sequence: TGTGCCAGCAGTCTAAACAGGGGGCTAGACAATGAGCAGTTCTTC.

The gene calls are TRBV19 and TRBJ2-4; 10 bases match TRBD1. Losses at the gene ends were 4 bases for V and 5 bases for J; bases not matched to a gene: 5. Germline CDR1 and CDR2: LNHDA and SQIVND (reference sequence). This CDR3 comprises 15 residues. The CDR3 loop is CASSKTGQGQNIQYF. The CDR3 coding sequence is TGTGCCAGTAGTAAGACGGGACAGGGGCAAAACATTCAGTACTTC.